The text below deals with one T cell receptor beta chain. Authors' analysis steps: Counts of nucleated cells, estimated from reference gene primer amplification, were obtained. Repertoires were generated with immunoSEQ multiplex PCR, while TCRdb's copy carries only in-frame clones and drops some. V and J calls and clone size are given by that table; D and trimming were obtained from the DNA. The table records approximately 100,000 clones, roughly 81% of them present only once. This entry is derived from a study of blood T cell repertoires in COVID-19. Study overall: Some COVID-19 samples were acute and others convalescent; all came from the United States, Italy and Spain. PBMCs, B-cell-depleted T cells, or T cells were the source of the cDNA or gDNA that made up the material.

V was clipped by 4 bases and J by 5 bases; unmatched bases: 4. Germline V gene lookup returns CDR1 SGHTA and CDR2 FQGTGA. The CDR3 is 15 amino acids. The chain recombines TRBV7-3 with TRBJ1-4, with 10 bases matching TRBD1. The sequencing sample was made of peripheral blood. This TCR was sampled from a human donor in a cohort sampled during active COVID-19. CDR3 sequence: CASSSTGGPNEKLFF. The CDR3 DNA reads TGTGCCAGCAGCTCGACAGGGGGCCCGAATGAAAAACTGTTTTTT.